Listed below are T cell receptor beta chains from one sample, sequenced in a study of T cell changes during pregnancy in multiple sclerosis. The assay was immunoSEQ multiplex PCR, and TCRdb's table has in-frame clones only and misses some. The sample consists of under 100,000 clones, less than 95% of them appearing once. Sample: peripheral blood, taken in the first trimester of pregnancy. The receptors were sampled from a female donor in good health, enrolled as a control in a pregnancy study. CDR3s include the opening cysteine and the closing phenylalanine or tryptophan. Fields, in order: clone size, J gene, D gene, V gene, CDR3 DNA, CDR3 protein. The D gene is left open where the match is weak. Not every row has a clone size; where given, it reads once, few, many or a size class.

clone_size: -
j_call: TRBJ1-5
d_call: -
v_call: TRBV30
cdr3_nt: TGTGCCTGGGCCGGGGGTGACGGTCAGCCCCAGCATTTT
cdr3_aa: CAWAGGDGQPQHF

clone_size: -
j_call: TRBJ2-4
d_call: TRBD2
v_call: TRBV11-2
cdr3_nt: TGTGCCAGCAGCTCACTACTCGGGGGGTCGGTCATTCAGTACTTC
cdr3_aa: CASSSLLGGSVIQYF

clone_size: -
j_call: TRBJ2-4
d_call: TRBD2
v_call: TRBV28
cdr3_nt: TGTGCCAGCAGCACTAGCGGGGGGTCGTCCCAAAACATTCAGTACTTC
cdr3_aa: CASSTSGGSSQNIQYF

clone_size: -
j_call: TRBJ2-7
d_call: -
v_call: TRBV5-4
cdr3_nt: TGTGCCAGCAGCTTTGTGGAGTCCACCTACGAGCAGTACTTC
cdr3_aa: CASSFVESTYEQYF

clone_size: -
j_call: TRBJ1-1
d_call: TRBD1
v_call: TRBV5-8
cdr3_nt: TGTGCCAGCAGCTGGGACAGGGAACCTTTCTTT
cdr3_aa: CASSWDREPFF

clone_size: few
j_call: TRBJ1-3
d_call: -
v_call: TRBV19
cdr3_nt: TGTGCCAGTACCTCAGGATCCTCTGGAAACACCATATATTTT
cdr3_aa: CASTSGSSGNTIYF

clone_size: -
j_call: TRBJ1-3
d_call: -
v_call: TRBV9
cdr3_nt: TGTGCCAGCAGCGGGAGTTCTGGAAACACCATATATTTT
cdr3_aa: CASSGSSGNTIYF

clone_size: -
j_call: TRBJ1-6
d_call: TRBD1
v_call: TRBV28
cdr3_nt: TGTGCCACCAACGACAGGGCCAATTCACCCCTCCACTTT
cdr3_aa: CATNDRANSPLHF

clone_size: -
j_call: TRBJ2-5
d_call: TRBD2
v_call: TRBV2
cdr3_nt: TGTGCCAGCATGTCGGGGGGGCGAGAGACCCAGTACTTC
cdr3_aa: CASMSGGRETQYF

clone_size: -
j_call: TRBJ2-2
d_call: TRBD1
v_call: TRBV29-1
cdr3_nt: TGCAGCGTTACAGGGGGGTCAGTAAACACCGGGGAGCTGTTTTTT
cdr3_aa: CSVTGGSVNTGELFF

clone_size: -
j_call: TRBJ1-4
d_call: -
v_call: TRBV28
cdr3_nt: TGTGCCAGCAGTTTCGTGTCAACTAATGAAAAACTGTTTTTT
cdr3_aa: CASSFVSTNEKLFF

clone_size: -
j_call: TRBJ1-5
d_call: -
v_call: TRBV7-9
cdr3_nt: TGTGCCAGCAGCCGCGGGGAGGGAGGCAATCAGCCCCAGCATTTT
cdr3_aa: CASSRGEGGNQPQHF

clone_size: -
j_call: TRBJ2-1
d_call: -
v_call: TRBV6-6
cdr3_nt: TGTGCCAGCAGTCCCGCCGGGACTCACAATGAGCAGTTCTTC
cdr3_aa: CASSPAGTHNEQFF

clone_size: once
j_call: TRBJ2-3
d_call: -
v_call: TRBV5-1
cdr3_nt: TGCGCCAGCAGCTTGGATCGGGGATGGTCAGATACGCAGTATTTT
cdr3_aa: CASSLDRGWSDTQYF

clone_size: -
j_call: TRBJ2-7
d_call: TRBD1
v_call: TRBV5-6
cdr3_nt: TGTGCCAGCAGGGGGACAGGGGGCAGGTACGAGCAGTACTTC
cdr3_aa: CASRGTGGRYEQYF

clone_size: -
j_call: TRBJ2-1
d_call: TRBD2
v_call: TRBV9
cdr3_nt: TGTGCCAGCAGCACCAGCGGGGCCGGGAATGAGCAGTTCTTC
cdr3_aa: CASSTSGAGNEQFF

clone_size: -
j_call: TRBJ1-3
d_call: -
v_call: TRBV18
cdr3_nt: TGTGCCAGCTCACTTCTGGAGATTCGGACTGGAAACACCATATATTTT
cdr3_aa: CASSLLEIRTGNTIYF

clone_size: -
j_call: TRBJ2-1
d_call: TRBD1
v_call: TRBV19
cdr3_nt: TGTGCCAGTAGTACCGCTCGGGACAGATATGAGCAGTTCTTC
cdr3_aa: CASSTARDRYEQFF

clone_size: -
j_call: TRBJ2-7
d_call: -
v_call: TRBV13
cdr3_nt: TGTGCCAGCAGCCCCAGAGGAGGGGGGGATAGACAGCAGTACTTC
cdr3_aa: CASSPRGGGDRQQYF

clone_size: once
j_call: TRBJ2-7
d_call: TRBD1
v_call: TRBV5-6
cdr3_nt: TGTGCCAGCAGCTTGGGGACAGGGGGCCAGTACGAGCAGTACTTC
cdr3_aa: CASSLGTGGQYEQYF

clone_size: -
j_call: TRBJ2-7
d_call: TRBD1
v_call: TRBV4-3
cdr3_nt: TGCGCCAGCAGCCGCGCCGCGGACAGGCGGTCCTACGAGCAGTACTTC
cdr3_aa: CASSRAADRRSYEQYF

clone_size: -
j_call: TRBJ1-1
d_call: TRBD1
v_call: TRBV12-5
cdr3_nt: TGTGCTAGTGGTTTGGCCCAGACAGGGCGCGCTTTCTTT
cdr3_aa: CASGLAQTGRAFF

clone_size: once
j_call: TRBJ2-7
d_call: TRBD1
v_call: TRBV6-5
cdr3_nt: TGTGCCAGCAGCCCCTCAGGGACAGGTTCCGAGCAGTACTTC
cdr3_aa: CASSPSGTGSEQYF

clone_size: few
j_call: TRBJ2-2
d_call: -
v_call: TRBV7-9
cdr3_nt: TGTGCCAGCAGCTCGGTTTCGGGCACCGGGGAGCTGTTTTTT
cdr3_aa: CASSSVSGTGELFF

clone_size: -
j_call: TRBJ2-7
d_call: -
v_call: TRBV5-6
cdr3_nt: TGTGCCAGCGGGGTGGTCGGGGGGCGGAACGAGCAGTACTTC
cdr3_aa: CASGVVGGRNEQYF

clone_size: -
j_call: TRBJ1-5
d_call: -
v_call: TRBV7-9
cdr3_nt: TGTGCCAGCAGCCTACAGGGTAGCAATCAGCCCCAGCATTTT
cdr3_aa: CASSLQGSNQPQHF

clone_size: -
j_call: TRBJ2-1
d_call: TRBD2
v_call: TRBV4-1
cdr3_nt: TGCGCCAGCAGCCCCGGGGGTAGCGGGGCGTACAATGAGCAGTTCTTC
cdr3_aa: CASSPGGSGAYNEQFF

clone_size: few
j_call: TRBJ2-2
d_call: -
v_call: TRBV11-2
cdr3_nt: TGTGCCAGCAGCTTTAGCGGAAACGGGGAGCTGTTTTTT
cdr3_aa: CASSFSGNGELFF

clone_size: -
j_call: TRBJ2-3
d_call: TRBD2
v_call: TRBV5-6
cdr3_nt: TGTGCCAGCAGCCCGAGCGGGGGGGCCGAGTTGGGTTCTACAGATACGCAGTATTTT
cdr3_aa: CASSPSGGAELGSTDTQYF

clone_size: -
j_call: TRBJ1-2
d_call: -
v_call: TRBV5-4
cdr3_nt: TGTGCCAGCAGGCGGGACTCTGGGGGGTATGGCTACACCTTC
cdr3_aa: CASRRDSGGYGYTF

clone_size: -
j_call: TRBJ1-1
d_call: TRBD1
v_call: TRBV28
cdr3_nt: TGTGCCAGCTGGACAGGGTTGACTGAAGCTTTCTTT
cdr3_aa: CASWTGLTEAFF

clone_size: -
j_call: TRBJ1-2
d_call: -
v_call: TRBV19
cdr3_nt: TGTGCCAGTAGTATAGACAGAAATTATGGCTACACCTTC
cdr3_aa: CASSIDRNYGYTF

clone_size: once
j_call: TRBJ2-7
d_call: TRBD2
v_call: TRBV4-3
cdr3_nt: TGCGCCAGCAGCCAAGCCCTTCCTAGCGGGGGGACCCTTTACGAGCAGTACTTC
cdr3_aa: CASSQALPSGGTLYEQYF

clone_size: -
j_call: TRBJ1-5
d_call: -
v_call: TRBV9
cdr3_nt: TGTGCCAGCACCATGGGGACAAGGACCTTTAATAGCAATCAGCCCCAGCATTTT
cdr3_aa: CASTMGTRTFNSNQPQHF

clone_size: -
j_call: TRBJ2-1
d_call: -
v_call: TRBV5-1
cdr3_nt: TGCGCCAGCAGCTTGTATCAGGGATCCTACAATGAGCAGTTCTTC
cdr3_aa: CASSLYQGSYNEQFF